These 3 T cell receptor beta chains share one sample of origin, sequenced in a study of T cell responses to AZD1222 COVID-19 vaccine. Profiling relied on immunoSEQ multiplex PCR, and the TCRdb table lists in-frame clones only, not all of them. This table holds approximately 130,000 clones, over 85% found once. The sample in question was peripheral blood, obtained on day 0 of AZD1222 vaccination. The receptors were sampled from an adult in good health.

The rearrangement uses TRBV2 and TRBJ1-6; D is possibly TRBD1 (6 bases). The germline V gene has CDR1 SNHLY and CDR2 FYNNEI. The CDR3 is made up of 16 amino acids. Between the trimmed V and J ends, which lost 5 bases and 6 bases, there was a span of 17 bases. CDR3 in amino acids: CASSTRQQGANSPLHF. In DNA form, the CDR3 reads TGTGCCAGCAGTACAAGGCAACAGGGAGCTAATTCACCCCTCCACTTT.

The chain links TRBV15 to TRBJ1-4; 9 nucleotides line up with TRBD1. J was trimmed by 10 bases and V by 4 bases; bases with no gene match: 13. Germline loops: CDR1 LNHNV, CDR2 YYDKDF (reference sequence). This CDR3 is 16 amino acids long. The CDR3 bases are TGTGCCACCAGCAATTACCACAGGGGGCTTCAGGGAAAACTGTTTTTT. It translates to CATSNYHRGLQGKLFF.

The chain is built from TRBV28 and TRBJ1-5, with no clear D. Trimming pared 3 bases from V and 6 bases from J, leaving 15 bases between. Germline V lookup: CDR1 MDHEN, CDR2 SYDVKM. The CDR3 is 15 residues long. DNA for the CDR3: TGTGCCAGCAGTTTTCTCGGCGGGATCAGTCAGCCCCAGCATTTT. Protein: CASSFLGGISQPQHF.